The 16 T cell receptor beta chains listed next were all sequenced from one sample in a study of identical twins. One entry per CDR3 protein results from TCRdb running MiXCR on the 5' RACE reads. The repertoire holds 400,000 to 550,000 distinct CDR3 sequences, with around 20% as singletons. The same specimen was also included in a second study, on T cells expressing NK-cell markers.

Sequencing was carried out using CD4+ T cells sorted from blood. Receptor source: a woman aged 18-29 years in good health.

This clonotype was detected many times. V is TRBV20-1 and J is TRBJ2-1, with 10 nucleotides matching TRBD2. V lost 2 bases, J lost 1 base, and 2 bases stayed unmatched. Germline V gene lookup returns CDR1 DFQATT and CDR2 SNEGSKA (reference sequence). The CDR3 sequence is 15 residues long. The CDR3 DNA reads as TGCAGTGCTAGAAAGCGGGAGGGTTCCTACAATGAGCAGTTCTTC. This encodes CSARKREGSYNEQFF.

To note about this clonotype: One end of the junction is discordant with germline, which a read error may explain. V and J are TRBV12-3 or TRBV12-4 and TRBJ2-3, with 12 bases matching TRBD1. The CDR3 is 15 residues long. As DNA, the CDR3 is TGTGCCAGCAGTGGGACAGGGGGCCCCGGAGCGAAGGGGCATTTT. This codes for CASSGTGGPGAKGHF.

This clonotype occurred a few times. The chain links TRBV7-9 to TRBJ2-7; TRBD2 aligns across 10 bases. CDR3 size: 15 residues. Germline CDR1 is SEHNR and CDR2 is FQNEAQ (reference sequence). V shed 5 bases, J shed 6 bases, and the junction held 10 bases outside the gene matches. CDR3 DNA sequence: TGTGCCAGCAGCCCCAGGCTAGCGGGAGAATCCGAGCAGTACTTC. Its protein is CASSPRLAGESEQYF.

The chain employs TRBV10-3 and TRBJ1-1; the D gene is possibly TRBD1 (6 bases). The CDR3 loop spans 13 amino acids. The ends were cut back, 11 bases at V and 6 bases at J, with 19 bases in the middle. The germline CDR1 and CDR2 sequences are ENHRY and SYGVKD. Written as DNA, the CDR3 is TGTGCCTCAACCCAGGGGAGGCTGGCTGAAGCTTTCTTT. Translated, it gives CASTQGRLAEAFF.

The chain links TRBV20-1 to TRBJ2-7; D is possibly TRBD2 (5 bases). Trimming pared 6 bases from V and 6 bases from J, leaving 12 bases between. The germline V gene encodes CDR1 DFQATT and CDR2 SNEGSKA (reference sequence). The CDR3 runs 11 residues. The CDR3: CSARVVGEQYF. The CDR3 region has the DNA TGCAGTGCGCGGGTGGTAGGCGAGCAGTACTTC.

This clonotype was detected only a few times. J is TRBJ2-1 and V is TRBV4-3; D not certain. This CDR3 has 13 residues. CDR1 and CDR2 from the germline V gene are LGHNA and YSLEER. Trimming stripped 3 bases from V and 14 bases from J, with 17 bases between. The CDR3: CASSQIGGSREFF. In nucleotides, the CDR3 is TGCGCCAGCAGCCAGATCGGTGGGTCTAGAGAGTTCTTC.

This chain links TRBV7-2 with TRBJ2-7, with D tentatively TRBD2 (6 bases). Between the trimmed V and J ends, which lost 5 bases and 0 bases, there was a span of 14 bases. Germline CDR1 is SGHTA and CDR2 is FQGNSA. The CDR3 loop spans 15 amino acids. CDR3 sequence (DNA): TGTGCCAGCAGCACGCCAGCGGGCAACTCCTACGAGCAGTACTTC. Encoded protein: CASSTPAGNSYEQYF.

In this sample, this clonotype turned up once. The chain combines TRBV7-9 with TRBJ1-4, with no clear D. CDR1 is SEHNR, CDR2 FQNEAQ, per germline (reference sequence). This CDR3 is 15 amino acids long. Trimming stripped 1 base from V and 7 bases from J, with 13 bases between. CDR3 DNA sequence: TGTGCCAGCAGCTTAGACAACGGCCCTGGTGAAAAACTGTTTTTT. Amino acid sequence: CASSLDNGPGEKLFF.

The CDR3: CASSYLASSGKTQYF. The CDR3 DNA follows: TGTGCCAGCAGCTATCTAGCGTCATCTGGGAAAACCCAGTACTTC. This chain joins TRBV5-5 and TRBJ2-5; D may be TRBD2 (6 bases). Trimming took 3 bases from V and 8 from J, leaving 20 bases between them. The CDR3 spans 15 residues. Germline V gene sequence: CDR1 SGHKS, CDR2 YYEKEE (reference sequence).

The chain combines TRBV18 with TRBJ1-1, with D possibly TRBD1 on 6 matching bases. This CDR3 has 16 amino acids. The germline V gene encodes CDR1 KGHSH and CDR2 LQKENI. Trimming pared 3 bases from V and 5 bases from J, leaving 19 bases between. Written as DNA, the CDR3 is TGTGCCAGCTCACCGGGGGGGGGCAGGTGGAGTACTGAAGCTTTCTTT. It is translated as CASSPGGGRWSTEAFF.

The chain uses TRBV4-2 and TRBJ2-1, with TRBD2 identical over 10 bases. Germline V CDR1 and CDR2: LGHNA, YNFKEQ. CDR3 length equals 16 residues. V shed 7 bases, J shed 4 bases, and the junction held 10 bases outside the gene matches. CDR3 DNA sequence: TGTGCCAGCACCGAAGAGCGGGGGGGCGGTTACAATGAGCAGTTCTTC. This codes for CASTEERGGGYNEQFF.

This clonotype was counted many times. The chain carries TRBV11-2 and TRBJ2-2; D not certain. Per germline, CDR1 SGHAT and CDR2 FQNNGV. The germline V and J ends were trimmed by 1 base and 7 bases, with 4 bases remaining between them. The CDR3 length is 12 residues. The CDR3, as DNA: TGTGCCAGCAGCTTAGCGGGCGGGGAGCTGTTTTTT. This codes for CASSLAGGELFF.

This rearrangement joins TRBV18 to TRBJ2-3; tentatively, D is TRBD2 (5 bases). V was shortened by 8 bases and J by 5 bases, with 5 bases between the two germline ends. CDR1 is KGHSH and CDR2 is LQKENI in the germline V gene. This CDR3 is built from 10 residues. This CDR3 is CASGGDTQYF. For the CDR3, the DNA is TGTGCCAGCGGAGGAGATACGCAGTATTTT.

The chain has TRBV5-1 and TRBJ1-1; TRBD1 agrees at 7 bases. The germline V gene has CDR1 SGHRS and CDR2 YFSETQ. Losses at the gene ends were 2 bases for V and 9 bases for J; bases not matched to a gene: 7. The CDR3 has 13 amino acids. CDR3 DNA sequence: TGCGCCAGCAGCTTTACAGGGGCTGCACAAGCTTTCTTT. Its translation: CASSFTGAAQAFF.

The rearrangement links TRBV6-1 to TRBJ2-4; D is perhaps TRBD1 (6 bases). Between the trimmed V and J ends, which lost 6 bases and 8 bases, there was a span of 17 bases. CDR3 length: 14 residues. Per germline, CDR1 MNHNS and CDR2 SASEGT. CDR3 sequence reads: CASSTGPITDIQYF. The CDR3 nucleotides read TGTGCCAGCAGCACAGGGCCCATTACGGACATTCAGTACTTC.

This clonotype was counted only a few times. The chain uses TRBV29-1 and TRBJ2-7, with D possibly being TRBD1 (6 bases). CDR3 size: 14 residues. Germline V lookup: CDR1 SQVTM, CDR2 ANQGSEA. Trimming took 4 bases from V and 3 from J, leaving 16 bases between them. The CDR3 sequence is CSVGGTSLGYEQYF. CDR3 nucleotides: TGCAGCGTTGGGGGGACAAGCTTAGGCTACGAGCAGTACTTC.